The clone carrying this T cell receptor beta chain was detected a few times. The target antigen is unknown. Sequencing was performed with immunoSEQ multiplex PCR; in TCRdb, only in-frame clones are kept and a portion is missing. The sample shows some 50,000 clones, around 89% of them seen only once. The data are from a study of OX40 agonist ivuxolimab in advanced cancers. Study-wide results and limits: The mean number of expanded clones was higher in CD8+ T cells than in CD4+.

Here the sequenced sample was CD4+ or CD8+ T cells sorted from blood, taken in a trial of the OX40 agonist ivuxolimab. The clonotype originates from an adult with an advanced solid tumor such as melanoma, head and neck, liver or kidney cancer.

CDR3 in amino acids: CASSPGYEQYF. CDR3 DNA sequence: TGTGCCAGTAGTCCAGGATACGAGCAGTACTTC. The chain employs TRBV19 and TRBJ2-7; D remains ambiguous. V was trimmed by 5 bases and J by 4 bases, leaving 6 bases between them. Germline V CDR1 and CDR2: LNHDA, SQIVND (reference sequence). This CDR3 contains 11 residues.